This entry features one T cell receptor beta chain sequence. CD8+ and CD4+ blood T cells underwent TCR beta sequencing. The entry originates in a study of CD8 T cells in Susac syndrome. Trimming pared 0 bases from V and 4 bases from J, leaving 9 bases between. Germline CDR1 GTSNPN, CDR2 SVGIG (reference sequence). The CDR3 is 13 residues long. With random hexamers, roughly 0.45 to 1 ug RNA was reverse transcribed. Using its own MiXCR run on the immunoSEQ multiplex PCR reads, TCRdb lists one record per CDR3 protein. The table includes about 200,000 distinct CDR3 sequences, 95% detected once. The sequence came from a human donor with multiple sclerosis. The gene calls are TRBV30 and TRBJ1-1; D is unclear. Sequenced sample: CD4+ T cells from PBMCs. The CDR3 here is CAWSVRLPTEAFF. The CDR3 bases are TGTGCCTGGAGTGTAAGGCTGCCCACTGAAGCTTTCTTT.